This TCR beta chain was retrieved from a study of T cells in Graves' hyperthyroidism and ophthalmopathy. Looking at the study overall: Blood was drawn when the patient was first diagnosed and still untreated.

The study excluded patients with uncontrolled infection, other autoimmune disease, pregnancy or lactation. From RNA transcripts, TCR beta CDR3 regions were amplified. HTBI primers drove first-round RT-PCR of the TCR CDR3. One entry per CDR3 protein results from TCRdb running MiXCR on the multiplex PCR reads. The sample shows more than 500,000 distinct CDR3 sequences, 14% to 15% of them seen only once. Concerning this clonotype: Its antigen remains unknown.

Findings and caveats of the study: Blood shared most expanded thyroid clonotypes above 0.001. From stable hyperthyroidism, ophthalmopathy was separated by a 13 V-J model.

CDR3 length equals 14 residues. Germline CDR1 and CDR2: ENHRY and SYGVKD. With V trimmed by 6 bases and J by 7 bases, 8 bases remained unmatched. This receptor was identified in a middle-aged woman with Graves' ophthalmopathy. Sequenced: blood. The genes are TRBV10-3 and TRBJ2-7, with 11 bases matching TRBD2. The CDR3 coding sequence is TGTGCCATCAGAGAGACTAGCGGGATGGGGGAGCAGTACTTC. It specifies CAIRETSGMGEQYF.